The subject of this entry is one TCR beta chain. The antigen it binds to is not known. No much larger clone is present one base from it, and per-base qualities are unavailable. For TCR Vbeta sequencing, memory CD4+ T cells were sorted ex vivo from the peripheral blood of narcolepsy patients and healthy controls. V loses 5 bases of germline sequence and J loses 0 bases, and the interval between the two ends is 13 bases. Inclusive of the bounding cysteine and phenylalanine, the CDR3 is 15 residues long. The kept DNA is CDR3 alone, 45 bases in frame from the first base. Sequences MNHEY (CDR1) and SVGAGI (CDR2) are obtained from the germline V gene. The sample originates from a study of T cells in narcolepsy (dated 2018 in TCRdb). Study-level background: The study enrolled patients with narcolepsy type 1 or type 2 (NT1, NT2) together with healthy control donors. The study sought autoreactive T cells targeting hypocretin neuron self-antigens (hypocretin, TRIB2) in narcolepsy patients, using TCR Vbeta sequencing to track clonotypes in blood and CSF.

The paper as a whole reports these results and caveats: Autoreactive clonotypes were reported to be detected serially in the blood of the same patients and of different patients, but not in the blood of healthy controls. No sequences matching autoreactive T cell clones were present in some of the blood memory CD4+ repertoires from patients and controls. Plots comparing CSF and blood CD4+ T cell clonotypes from the same patient highlighted HCRT-specific and TRIB2-specific autoreactive clonotypes. Numbers of sequenced blood memory CD4+ clonotypes were comparable, averaging about 39,494 in patients and around 30,000 in controls.

The library was obtained by the immunoSEQ multiplex PCR assay. TCRdb carries this immuneACCESS record with in-frame sequences only. Its versions omit some clonotypes, under half of them owing to an unresolved V gene in the studies checked, with the rest unexplained. For this sample there are roughly 20,000 clones; 80% to 85% appear just once. Together, the top ten hold roughly 4.1% of the sample. The sequence links TRBV6-5 to TRBJ1-1, with a tentative D gene TRBD1 over 5 matching bases. Specimen: memory (CD45RA-) CD4+ T cells from blood. According to the study, the label for this sample's cell subset or site signals: memory T cells sorted ex vivo from peripheral blood. The TCR originated in a human donor in good health. The nucleotide sequence is TGTGCCAGCAGTGCTTGGGGCACCATGAACACTGAAGCTTTCTTT. It codes for CASSAWGTMNTEAFF.